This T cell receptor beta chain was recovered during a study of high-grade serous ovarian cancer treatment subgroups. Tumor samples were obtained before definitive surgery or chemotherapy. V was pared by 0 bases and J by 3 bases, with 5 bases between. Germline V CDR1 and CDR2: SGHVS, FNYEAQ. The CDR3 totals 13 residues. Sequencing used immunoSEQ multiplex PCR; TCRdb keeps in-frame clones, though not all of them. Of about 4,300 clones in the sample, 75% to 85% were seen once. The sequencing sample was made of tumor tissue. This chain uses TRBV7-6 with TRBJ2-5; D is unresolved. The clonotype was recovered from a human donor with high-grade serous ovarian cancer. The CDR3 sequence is CASSLAHKETQYF. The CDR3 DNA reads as TGTGCCAGCAGCTTAGCCCACAAAGAGACCCAGTACTTC.